The source of this T cell receptor beta chain is a study of human T cells and chemical hapten exposure. Study-wide background: Minor volume differences among pooled libraries chiefly drove per-sample TCR yield variation.

TCRdb used MiXCR to reprocess the RACE reads, holding one entry per CDR3 protein. The data show some 90,000 distinct CDR3 sequences, just under 9% seen once. Per germline, CDR1 SNHLY and CDR2 FYNNEI. V gave up 7 bases and J gave up 5 bases, with 15 bases separating them. This CDR3 comprises 13 residues. This sample's time point: healthy volunteer bleed at 2 weeks. The authors extracted total RNA from unfractionated whole blood. The sequence derives from a female donor in good health. Some clones in this sample may be carry-over from other donors' samples. The chain couples TRBV2 to TRBJ2-7; the D is unclear. Sequencing was done on a sample of whole blood. The CDR3 here is CASKWKQSNEQYF. CDR3 nucleotide sequence: TGTGCCAGCAAGTGGAAACAGTCTAACGAGCAGTACTTC.